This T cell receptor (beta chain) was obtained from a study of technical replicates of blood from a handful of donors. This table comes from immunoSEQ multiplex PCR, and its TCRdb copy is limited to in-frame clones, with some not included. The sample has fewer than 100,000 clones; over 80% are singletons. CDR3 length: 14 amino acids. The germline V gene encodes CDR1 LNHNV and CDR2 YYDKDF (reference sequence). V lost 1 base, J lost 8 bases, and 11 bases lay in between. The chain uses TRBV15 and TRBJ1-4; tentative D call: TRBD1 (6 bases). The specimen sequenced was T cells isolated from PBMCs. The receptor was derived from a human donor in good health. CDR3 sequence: CATSRGQVGEKLFF. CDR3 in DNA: TGTGCCACCAGCAGAGGACAGGTGGGGGAAAAACTGTTTTTT.